This paragraph reports one TCR beta chain. Its specificity is unknown. The CDR3 carries no conserved terminal phenylalanine or tryptophan, so it likely arises from a read error. The sample belongs to a study of early T cells in non-severe SARS-CoV-2 infection. Study-level background: Chains stayed unpaired after sequencing of bulk RNA from unsorted whole blood. The study, taken as a whole, reports: The matching step, a VDJdb search, favored anti-spike CD8 responses and missed private and CD4 specificities.

cDNA molecules, individually, were tagged with unique molecular identifiers. Each CDR3 protein gets one entry after TCRdb re-called the 5' RACE reads with MiXCR. The sample includes 99,000 or so distinct CDR3 sequences, around a sixth seen only once; the top ten take about 1.3%. The sequencing input was whole blood. This TCR was recovered from an adult who was a healthcare worker with PCR-confirmed SARS-CoV-2 infection or an uninfected control (not recorded which).

The CDR3 DNA reads as TGTGCCAGCTCACCCGGGCCGCTCTTCGTCGGCTACACCTCC. Protein sequence: CASSPGPLFVGYTS. The V gene is TRBV18, the J gene TRBJ1-2; the D is unclear. Germline lookup yields CDR1 KGHSH and CDR2 LQKENI. The CDR3 sequence is 14 residues long. Deletions cut 3 bases from V and 8 bases from J, with 16 bases between.